These 27 T cell receptor beta chains originate from one sample sequenced in a study of blood T cells in healthy people across ages. Using a J-beta primer mix together with a sample-barcoded 5' primer, a second PCR was run for roughly 7 to 12 cycles. Using its own MiXCR run on the 5' RACE reads, TCRdb lists one record per CDR3 protein. The sample shows 780,000 or so distinct CDR3 sequences, around three fifths of them seen only once. Sequencing was done on a sample of blood. The receptor set was obtained from a man in his forties in good health.

The chain is built from TRBV7-2 and TRBJ1-2, with TRBD1 as a possible D gene (5 bases). Germline V lookup: CDR1 SGHTA, CDR2 FQGNSA. CDR3 length equals 14 residues. Trimming pared 4 bases from V and 3 bases from J, leaving 12 bases between. CDR3 sequence reads: CASSYGTEYYGYTF. CDR3 bases: TGTGCCAGCAGCTATGGGACGGAGTACTATGGCTACACCTTC.

The chain combines TRBV29-1 with TRBJ2-4; the D gene is possibly TRBD1 (5 bases). The J call is doubtful: the DNA matches TRBJ2-7 better. Germline V gene lookup returns CDR1 SQVTM and CDR2 ANQGSEA. This CDR3 is 12 amino acids long. In nucleotides, the CDR3 is TGCAGCGTCTCCGACAGCGCTTACGAGCAGTACTTC. Its translation is CSVSDSAYEQYF.

This clonotype was observed a few times. This chain links TRBV7-9 with TRBJ2-4; D is undetermined. The DNA end favors TRBJ2-7, so the J call may be wrong. This CDR3 is 11 amino acids long. The germline V gene encodes CDR1 SEHNR and CDR2 FQNEAQ (reference sequence). CDR3: CASGPAYEQYF. The CDR3 DNA follows: TGTGCCAGCGGGCCCGCCTACGAGCAGTACTTC.

The chain joins TRBV6-2 or TRBV6-3 to TRBJ1-2; a weak D match, TRBD1 (5 bases). Germline assignment: CDR1 MNHEY and CDR2 SVGEGT. With 6 bases removed from V and 4 bases from J, the gap between germline ends came to 12 bases. The CDR3 is made up of 13 amino acids. The CDR3 DNA is TGTGCCAGCAGCGCATTCGACAGCTATGGCTACACCTTC. It encodes CASSAFDSYGYTF.

This clonotype was detected a few times. This chain joins TRBV20-1 and TRBJ1-5, with 7 bases matching TRBD1. There are 13 residues in the CDR3. The germline gives CDR1 DFQATT, CDR2 SNEGSKA (reference sequence). The J segment lost 4 bases and the V segment lost 5 bases, leaving 5 bases of the junction unmatched. CDR3 in amino acids: CSAGGQKNQPQHF. DNA for the CDR3: TGCAGTGCTGGGGGACAGAAGAATCAGCCCCAGCATTTT.

The chain recombines TRBV7-9 with TRBJ2-3; D remains ambiguous. V lost 4 bases to trimming and J lost 4 bases, with 12 bases between them. The germline gives CDR1 SEHNR, CDR2 FQNEAQ (reference sequence). This CDR3 is 14 amino acids long. The CDR3 protein is CASSWLPGADTQYF. CDR3 in DNA: TGTGCCAGCAGCTGGCTCCCGGGCGCAGATACGCAGTATTTT. Variable domain in full (rest from reference TRBV7-9 and TRBJ2-3): DTGVSQNPRHKITKRGQNVTFRCDPISEHNRLYWYRQTLGQGPEFLTYFQNEAQLEKSRLLSDRFSAERPKGSFSTLEIQRTEQGDSAMYLCASSWLPGADTQYFGPGTRLTVL.

This clonotype was picked up one time. This rearrangement joins TRBV12-3 or TRBV12-4 to TRBJ2-3; the D gene is possibly TRBD1 (5 bases). V was shortened by 3 bases and J by 2 bases, with 12 bases between the two germline ends. CDR3 size: 15 residues. This chain's CDR3 is CASSFSSGATDTQYF. Here the CDR3 DNA reads TGTGCCAGCAGTTTCTCTTCTGGGGCCACAGATACGCAGTATTTT.

This chain joins TRBV4-1 and TRBJ2-6; 10 positions match TRBD1. The germline V gene has CDR1 MGHRA and CDR2 YSYEKL. The trim removed 3 bases at V and 4 bases at J, leaving 9 bases unmatched. The CDR3 is 18 residues long. CDR3 nucleotides: TGCGCCAGCAGCCAGATGGGACAGGGGATACCCGGGGCCAACGTCCTGACTTTC. Translating gives CASSQMGQGIPGANVLTF.

The chain joins TRBV30 to TRBJ2-5; 7 bases map to TRBD2. J lost 7 bases, V lost 1 base, and 9 bases had no gene match. CDR3 length equals 14 residues. CDR1 is GTSNPN and CDR2 is SVGIG in the germline V gene (reference sequence). CDR3 amino acids: CAWSALAPAGTQYF. CDR3 coding DNA: TGTGCCTGGAGTGCACTAGCGCCCGCCGGGACCCAGTACTTC.

This clonotype showed up just a few times. The chain joins TRBV27 to TRBJ2-6; no clear D gene. Trimming shortened V by 3 bases and J by 11 bases, and 8 bases separated the two germline ends. CDR3 length equals 12 residues. Germline V gene lookup returns CDR1 MNHEY and CDR2 SMNVEV (reference sequence). In DNA form, the CDR3 reads TGTGCCAGCAGTTTTGGTGGCGACGTCCTGACTTTC. Amino acids: CASSFGGDVLTF.

This chain joins TRBV4-2 and TRBJ2-4; D not certain. The end of the DNA fits TRBJ2-7 better, so the J call may be wrong. CDR1 is LGHNA, CDR2 YNFKEQ, per germline. The CDR3 spans 14 residues. The CDR3 region is CASRQSTNSYEQYF. As DNA, the CDR3 is TGTGCCAGCAGGCAAAGTACTAACTCCTACGAGCAGTACTTC.

The gene calls are TRBV7-6 and TRBJ2-1; 9 bases line up with TRBD1. The trim removed 5 bases at V and 9 bases at J, leaving 11 bases unmatched. Per the germline V gene, CDR1 is SGHVS and CDR2 is FNYEAQ. The CDR3 length is 15 residues. CDR3 sequence (DNA): TGTGCCAGCAGCCACGGGGGACAGGGTGGAACTGAGCAGTTCTTC. Translating it yields CASSHGGQGGTEQFF.

The gene calls are TRBV27 and TRBJ2-4; no definite D call. V shed 10 bases and J shed 6 bases, with 10 bases lying between them. The CDR3 extends over 11 amino acids. CDR1 is MNHEY and CDR2 is SMNVEV in the germline V gene (reference sequence). The DNA for the CDR3 is TGTGCCACGTATTTTGGAAACATTCAGTACTTC. Amino acid sequence: CATYFGNIQYF.

This clonotype was detected once. V usage is TRBV7-2 and J usage is TRBJ2-1; D call uncertain. The CDR3 runs to 12 residues. Trimming left V 7 bases short and J 11 bases short, with 15 bases between. CDR1 SGHTA and CDR2 FQGNSA come from the germline V gene. The DNA of the CDR3 is TGTGCCAGCAACAATCTTGTCGAACAGCAGTTCTTC. Translating it yields CASNNLVEQQFF.

V gene TRBV20-1 combines with J gene TRBJ1-2, with D hard to call. The CDR3 length is 13 residues. The V and J ends lost 3 bases and 8 bases respectively, with 16 bases between them. Germline CDR1 DFQATT, CDR2 SNEGSKA (reference sequence). CDR3 protein: CSARGISTRGYTF. The DNA for the CDR3 is TGCAGTGCTAGGGGGATCTCGACTAGGGGCTACACCTTC.

This clonotype was seen only a few times. CDR3 DNA sequence: TGCAGTGCTTCTCTCTTCGGGGGGCTCACAGATACGCAGTATTTT. It is translated as CSASLFGGLTDTQYF. V is TRBV20-1 and J is TRBJ2-3, with D tentatively TRBD2 (7 bases). With 5 bases removed from V and 2 bases from J, the gap between germline ends came to 17 bases. The germline V gene has CDR1 DFQATT and CDR2 SNEGSKA (reference sequence). The CDR3 totals 15 residues.

The rearrangement links TRBV10-3 to TRBJ2-3; TRBD1 matches 10 bases. Germline V lookup: CDR1 ENHRY, CDR2 SYGVKD. V was clipped by 0 bases and J by 5 bases; unmatched bases: 5. This CDR3 is 16 amino acids long. The CDR3 sequence: CAISESRTGGEDTQYF. In nucleotides, the CDR3 is TGTGCCATCAGTGAGTCGAGGACAGGGGGAGAAGATACGCAGTATTTT.

This chain links TRBV5-5 with TRBJ2-4, with TRBD1 identical over 9 bases. The CDR3 is made up of 14 amino acids. Germline V lookup: CDR1 SGHKS, CDR2 YYEKEE (reference sequence). The V gene end was trimmed by 8 bases and the J gene end by 4 bases; junction bases not matched to a gene: 7. In nucleotides, the CDR3 is TGTGCCAGTTCCGGGACAGGGACTAAAAACATTCAGTACTTC. This translates into CASSGTGTKNIQYF.

The chain is built from TRBV7-3 and TRBJ1-1, with D tentatively TRBD1 (6 bases). This CDR3 contains 17 residues. Trimming pared 1 base from V and 3 bases from J, leaving 18 bases between. CDR1 and CDR2 (germline): SGHTA, FQGTGA. This CDR3 reads CASSLNSGGVGDTEAFF. DNA of the CDR3: TGTGCCAGCAGCTTAAATTCGGGGGGCGTAGGGGACACTGAAGCTTTCTTT.

The J gene is TRBJ2-1, the V gene TRBV5-1; 7 bases match TRBD2. The germline CDR1 and CDR2 sequences are SGHRS and YFSETQ. The trim removed 2 bases at V and 7 bases at J, leaving 15 bases unmatched. The CDR3 sequence is 17 residues long. In nucleotides, the CDR3 is TGCGCCAGCAGCTTCGAACCGATAGCGGGCGCCGGGAATGAGCAGTTCTTC. This encodes CASSFEPIAGAGNEQFF.

This clonotype appeared a few times. J is TRBJ2-3 and V is TRBV5-1, with 16 bases aligning to TRBD2. J was trimmed by 2 bases and V by 4 bases; bases with no gene match: 10. CDR3 size: 19 residues. Germline assignment: CDR1 SGHRS and CDR2 YFSETQ. The CDR3 sequence is CASSRGLAGGPSPTDTQYF. The CDR3 DNA reads TGCGCCAGCAGCCGGGGACTAGCGGGGGGGCCGTCCCCCACAGATACGCAGTATTTT.

This clonotype was observed a few times. The genes are TRBV29-1 and TRBJ1-2, with no clear D. Germline loops: CDR1 SQVTM, CDR2 ANQGSEA. V was cut by 1 base and J by 5 bases, with 11 bases left in between. This CDR3 region has 13 residues. CDR3 DNA sequence: TGCAGCGTTGAAGTGCCCCCAAGTTATGGCTACACCTTC. It encodes CSVEVPPSYGYTF.

The chain employs TRBV7-9 and TRBJ2-7; 8 bases match TRBD2. J lost 0 bases, V lost 6 bases, and 10 bases had no gene match. This CDR3 has 16 residues. In germline, CDR1 is SEHNR, CDR2 FQNEAQ (reference sequence). In DNA form, the CDR3 reads TGTGCCAGCAGTTCTACTAGCGGAGGGGCCTCCTACGAGCAGTACTTC. It codes for CASSSTSGGASYEQYF.

This clonotype occurred once. The chain couples TRBV5-1 to TRBJ2-1; 11 bases align to TRBD2. Per the germline V gene, CDR1 is SGHRS and CDR2 is YFSETQ. The CDR3 contains 18 residues. Trimming removed 3 bases from V and 4 bases from J; junction bases left unmatched: 12. The CDR3 protein is CASSSTYGLAGTYNEQFF. The DNA for the CDR3 is TGCGCCAGCAGCTCAACCTACGGACTAGCGGGTACTTACAATGAGCAGTTCTTC.

This clonotype was found a few times. The chain joins TRBV27 to TRBJ2-5; D is uncertain. This CDR3 is 14 amino acids long. Trimming left V 2 bases short and J 4 bases short, with 11 bases between. The V gene's germline CDR1 is MNHEY and CDR2 SMNVEV (reference sequence). The CDR3 region is CASSLRVGLETQYF. The DNA of the CDR3 is TGTGCCAGCAGTTTACGGGTGGGGTTAGAGACCCAGTACTTC.

The chain is built from TRBV28 and TRBJ2-3; possible D gene TRBD1, 7 bases. V was trimmed by 3 bases and J by 1 base, leaving 20 bases between them. The CDR3 is 18 amino acids. From germline, CDR1 is MDHEN and CDR2 SYDVKM. CDR3 in DNA: TGTGCCAGCAGTTTGGGGTCGTTAGACAGGGAGGGCACAGATACGCAGTATTTT. Translating gives CASSLGSLDREGTDTQYF.

The J gene is TRBJ2-4, the V gene TRBV4-1; D possibly corresponds to TRBD1 (6 bases). V was pared by 0 bases and J by 0 bases, with 12 bases between. The CDR3 sequence is 17 residues long. In germline, CDR1 is MGHRA, CDR2 YSYEKL. The CDR3, as DNA: TGCGCCAGCAGCCAAGAGACAGGAACACTAGCCAAAAACATTCAGTACTTC. Its protein product is CASSQETGTLAKNIQYF.